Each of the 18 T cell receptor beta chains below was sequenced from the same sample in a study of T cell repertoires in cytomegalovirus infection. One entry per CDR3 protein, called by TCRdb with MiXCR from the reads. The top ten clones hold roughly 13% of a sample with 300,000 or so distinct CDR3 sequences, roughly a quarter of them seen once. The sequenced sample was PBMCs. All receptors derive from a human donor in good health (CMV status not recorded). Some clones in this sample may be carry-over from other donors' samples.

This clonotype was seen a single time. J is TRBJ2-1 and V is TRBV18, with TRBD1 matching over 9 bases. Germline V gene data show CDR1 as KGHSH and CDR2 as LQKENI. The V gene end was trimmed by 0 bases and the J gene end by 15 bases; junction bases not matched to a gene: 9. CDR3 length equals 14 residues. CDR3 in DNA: TGTGCCAGCTCACCACCGGGACAGGGAGGATTATTGTTCTTC. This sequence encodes CASSPPGQGGLLFF.

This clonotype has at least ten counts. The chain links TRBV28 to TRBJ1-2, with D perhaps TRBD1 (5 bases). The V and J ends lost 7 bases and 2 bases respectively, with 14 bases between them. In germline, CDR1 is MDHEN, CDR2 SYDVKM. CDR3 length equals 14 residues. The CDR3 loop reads CASTPLGDNYGYTF. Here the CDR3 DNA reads TGTGCCAGCACACCCCTCGGGGACAACTATGGCTACACCTTC.

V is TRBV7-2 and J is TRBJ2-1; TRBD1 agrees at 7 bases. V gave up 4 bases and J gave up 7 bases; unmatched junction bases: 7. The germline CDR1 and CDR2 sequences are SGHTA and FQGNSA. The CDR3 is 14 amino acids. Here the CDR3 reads CASSSPTGVNEQFF. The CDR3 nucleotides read TGTGCCAGCAGCTCCCCTACAGGGGTGAATGAGCAGTTCTTC.

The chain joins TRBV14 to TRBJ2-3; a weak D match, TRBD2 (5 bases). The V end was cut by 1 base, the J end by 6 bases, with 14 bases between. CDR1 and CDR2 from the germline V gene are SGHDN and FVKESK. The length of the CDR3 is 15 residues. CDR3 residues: CASSQGGGGADTQYF. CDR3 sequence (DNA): TGTGCCAGCAGCCAAGGCGGAGGAGGCGCGGATACGCAGTATTTT.

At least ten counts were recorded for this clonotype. The CDR3 spells CASTQGLAGGSETQYF. The CDR3 DNA sequence: TGTGCCAGCACCCAGGGGCTAGCGGGAGGGTCTGAGACCCAGTACTTC. The V gene is TRBV7-2, the J gene TRBJ2-5; 12 nucleotides match TRBD2. The junction had 11 bases not matched to a gene; V was cut back by 7 bases and J by 5 bases. The CDR3 is made up of 16 amino acids. Germline loops: CDR1 SGHTA, CDR2 FQGNSA.

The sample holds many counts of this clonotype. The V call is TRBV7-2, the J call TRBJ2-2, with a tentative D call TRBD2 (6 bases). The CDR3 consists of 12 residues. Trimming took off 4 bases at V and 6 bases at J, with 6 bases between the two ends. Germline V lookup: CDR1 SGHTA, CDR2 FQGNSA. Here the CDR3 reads CASSSGAGELFF. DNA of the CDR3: TGTGCCAGCAGCTCGGGGGCCGGGGAGCTGTTTTTT.

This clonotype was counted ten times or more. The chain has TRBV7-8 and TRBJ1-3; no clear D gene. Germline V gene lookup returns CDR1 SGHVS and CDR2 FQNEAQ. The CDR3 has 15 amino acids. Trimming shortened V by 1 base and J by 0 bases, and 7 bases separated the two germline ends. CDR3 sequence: CASSLDPSSGNTIYF. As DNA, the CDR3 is TGTGCCAGCAGCTTAGACCCAAGCTCTGGAAACACCATATATTTT. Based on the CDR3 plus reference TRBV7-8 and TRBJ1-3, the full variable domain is GAGVSQSPRYKVAKRGQDVALRCDPISGHVSLFWYQQALGQGPEFLTYFQNEAQLDKSGLPSDRFFAERPEGSVSTLKIQRTQQEDSAVYLCASSLDPSSGNTIYFGEGSWLTVV.

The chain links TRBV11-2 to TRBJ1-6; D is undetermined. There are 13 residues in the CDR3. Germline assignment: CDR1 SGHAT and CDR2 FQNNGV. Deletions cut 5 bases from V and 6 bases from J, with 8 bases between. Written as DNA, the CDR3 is TGTGCCAGCAGCCCCAGATTTAATTCACCCCTCCACTTT. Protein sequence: CASSPRFNSPLHF. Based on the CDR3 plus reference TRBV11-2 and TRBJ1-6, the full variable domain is EAGVAQSPRYKIIEKRQSVAFWCNPISGHATLYWYQQILGQGPKLLIQFQNNGVVDDSQLPKDRFSAERLKGVDSTLKIQPAKLEDSAVYLCASSPRFNSPLHFGNGTRLTVT.

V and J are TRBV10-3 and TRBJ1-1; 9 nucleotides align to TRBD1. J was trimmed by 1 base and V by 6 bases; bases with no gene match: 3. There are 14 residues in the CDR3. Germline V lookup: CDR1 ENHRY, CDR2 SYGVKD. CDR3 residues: CAIREGQGNTEAFF. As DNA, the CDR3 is TGTGCCATCAGAGAGGGACAGGGGAACACTGAAGCTTTCTTT.

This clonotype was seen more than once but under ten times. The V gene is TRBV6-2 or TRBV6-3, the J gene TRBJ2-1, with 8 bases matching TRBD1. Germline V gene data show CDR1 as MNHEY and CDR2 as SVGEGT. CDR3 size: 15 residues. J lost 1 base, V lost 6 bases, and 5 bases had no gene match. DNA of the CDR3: TGTGCCAGCAGCTCGGGACAGGATTCCTACAATGAGCAGTTCTTC. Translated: CASSSGQDSYNEQFF.

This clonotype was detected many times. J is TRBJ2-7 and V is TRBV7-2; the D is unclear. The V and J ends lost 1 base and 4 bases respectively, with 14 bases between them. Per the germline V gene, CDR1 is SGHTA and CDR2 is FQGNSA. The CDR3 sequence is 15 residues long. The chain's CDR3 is CASSLEASPGYEQYF. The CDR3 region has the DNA TGTGCCAGCAGCTTAGAGGCCTCCCCTGGGTACGAGCAGTACTTC.

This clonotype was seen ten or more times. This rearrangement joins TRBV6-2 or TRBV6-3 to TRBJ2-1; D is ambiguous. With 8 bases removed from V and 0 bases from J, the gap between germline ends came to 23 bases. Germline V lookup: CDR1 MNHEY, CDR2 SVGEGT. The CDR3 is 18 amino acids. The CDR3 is CASVPDRPGLPSYNEQFF. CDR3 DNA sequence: TGTGCCAGCGTCCCGGACCGCCCGGGTCTACCCTCCTACAATGAGCAGTTCTTC.

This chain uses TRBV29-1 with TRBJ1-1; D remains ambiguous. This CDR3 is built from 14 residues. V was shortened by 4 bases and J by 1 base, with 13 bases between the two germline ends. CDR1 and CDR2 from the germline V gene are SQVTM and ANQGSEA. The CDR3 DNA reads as TGCAGCGTTGCCGGTGGACTAGCGAACACTGAAGCTTTCTTT. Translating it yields CSVAGGLANTEAFF.

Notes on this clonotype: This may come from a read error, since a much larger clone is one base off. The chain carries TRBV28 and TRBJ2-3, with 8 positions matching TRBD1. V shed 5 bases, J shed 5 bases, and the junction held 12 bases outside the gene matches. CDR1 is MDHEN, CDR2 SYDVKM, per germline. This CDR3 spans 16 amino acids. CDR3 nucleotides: TGTGCCAGCAGTCCAGGACAGGGCCCGGGCATAGATACGCAGTATTTT. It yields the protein CASSPGQGPGIDTQYF.

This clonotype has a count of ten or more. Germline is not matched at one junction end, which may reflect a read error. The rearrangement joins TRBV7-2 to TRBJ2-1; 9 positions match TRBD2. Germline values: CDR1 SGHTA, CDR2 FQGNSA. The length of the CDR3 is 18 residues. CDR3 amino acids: CASSSNYNGTSSHNEQFF. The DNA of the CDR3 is TGTGCCAGCAGCTCAAACTACAACGGGACTAGCTCCCACAATGAGCAGTTCTTC.

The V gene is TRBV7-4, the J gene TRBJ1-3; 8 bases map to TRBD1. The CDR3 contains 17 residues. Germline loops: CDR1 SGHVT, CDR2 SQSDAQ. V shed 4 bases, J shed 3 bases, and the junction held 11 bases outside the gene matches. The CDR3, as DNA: TGTGCCAGCAGCTCGGACAGGGACTTCTCTCTTGGAAACACCATATATTTT. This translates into CASSSDRDFSLGNTIYF.

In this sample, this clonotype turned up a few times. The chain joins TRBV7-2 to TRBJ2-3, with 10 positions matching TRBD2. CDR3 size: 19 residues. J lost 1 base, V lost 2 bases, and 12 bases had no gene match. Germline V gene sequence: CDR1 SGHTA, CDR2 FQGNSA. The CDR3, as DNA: TGTGCCAGCAGCTTAAGTAGGTCGGCTAGCGGGAGCCGCACAGATACGCAGTATTTT. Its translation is CASSLSRSASGSRTDTQYF. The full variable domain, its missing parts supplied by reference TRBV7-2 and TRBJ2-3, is GAGVSQSPSNKVTEKGKDVELRCDPISGHTALYWYRQSLGQGLEFLIYFQGNSAPDKSGLPSDRFSAERTGGSVSTLTIQRTQQEDSAVYLCASSLSRSASGSRTDTQYFGPGTRLTVL.

This chain's CDR3 is CASSYGGSLVETQYF. DNA of the CDR3: TGTGCCAGCAGTTACGGGGGGTCTCTTGTTGAGACCCAGTACTTC. The genes are TRBV6-5 and TRBJ2-5; perhaps TRBD2 as D (6 bases). Trimming took 2 bases from V and 5 from J, leaving 15 bases between them. Germline V gene sequence: CDR1 MNHEY, CDR2 SVGAGI. This CDR3 is 15 amino acids long.